The subject of this entry is one T cell receptor (beta chain). Original data processing: Amplification with reference gene primers provided the estimates of nucleated cell counts. Clones were sequenced by immunoSEQ multiplex PCR, and TCRdb holds only the in-frame ones, with some missing. V and J calls and clone size are given by that table; D and trimming were obtained from the DNA. In the table there are under 300,000 clones, approximately 86% of which are singletons. The entry originates in a study of blood T cell repertoires in COVID-19. Background on the study: Whether acute or convalescent, the COVID-19 samples came from the United States, Italy and Spain. T cells, B-cell-depleted T cells, or PBMCs provided the cDNA or gDNA that served as material.

The germline gives CDR1 KGHDR, CDR2 SFDVKD. CDR3 size: 12 residues. Between the trimmed V and J ends, which lost 4 bases and 5 bases, there was a span of 5 bases. The sequence came from a woman aged 70 to 79 with active or convalescent COVID-19. The chain couples TRBV24-1 to TRBJ1-5; D ambiguous. Sequencing was done on a sample of peripheral blood. The DNA for the CDR3 is TGTGCCACCAGTGACTCGGATCAGCCCCAGCATTTT. Amino acids: CATSDSDQPQHF.